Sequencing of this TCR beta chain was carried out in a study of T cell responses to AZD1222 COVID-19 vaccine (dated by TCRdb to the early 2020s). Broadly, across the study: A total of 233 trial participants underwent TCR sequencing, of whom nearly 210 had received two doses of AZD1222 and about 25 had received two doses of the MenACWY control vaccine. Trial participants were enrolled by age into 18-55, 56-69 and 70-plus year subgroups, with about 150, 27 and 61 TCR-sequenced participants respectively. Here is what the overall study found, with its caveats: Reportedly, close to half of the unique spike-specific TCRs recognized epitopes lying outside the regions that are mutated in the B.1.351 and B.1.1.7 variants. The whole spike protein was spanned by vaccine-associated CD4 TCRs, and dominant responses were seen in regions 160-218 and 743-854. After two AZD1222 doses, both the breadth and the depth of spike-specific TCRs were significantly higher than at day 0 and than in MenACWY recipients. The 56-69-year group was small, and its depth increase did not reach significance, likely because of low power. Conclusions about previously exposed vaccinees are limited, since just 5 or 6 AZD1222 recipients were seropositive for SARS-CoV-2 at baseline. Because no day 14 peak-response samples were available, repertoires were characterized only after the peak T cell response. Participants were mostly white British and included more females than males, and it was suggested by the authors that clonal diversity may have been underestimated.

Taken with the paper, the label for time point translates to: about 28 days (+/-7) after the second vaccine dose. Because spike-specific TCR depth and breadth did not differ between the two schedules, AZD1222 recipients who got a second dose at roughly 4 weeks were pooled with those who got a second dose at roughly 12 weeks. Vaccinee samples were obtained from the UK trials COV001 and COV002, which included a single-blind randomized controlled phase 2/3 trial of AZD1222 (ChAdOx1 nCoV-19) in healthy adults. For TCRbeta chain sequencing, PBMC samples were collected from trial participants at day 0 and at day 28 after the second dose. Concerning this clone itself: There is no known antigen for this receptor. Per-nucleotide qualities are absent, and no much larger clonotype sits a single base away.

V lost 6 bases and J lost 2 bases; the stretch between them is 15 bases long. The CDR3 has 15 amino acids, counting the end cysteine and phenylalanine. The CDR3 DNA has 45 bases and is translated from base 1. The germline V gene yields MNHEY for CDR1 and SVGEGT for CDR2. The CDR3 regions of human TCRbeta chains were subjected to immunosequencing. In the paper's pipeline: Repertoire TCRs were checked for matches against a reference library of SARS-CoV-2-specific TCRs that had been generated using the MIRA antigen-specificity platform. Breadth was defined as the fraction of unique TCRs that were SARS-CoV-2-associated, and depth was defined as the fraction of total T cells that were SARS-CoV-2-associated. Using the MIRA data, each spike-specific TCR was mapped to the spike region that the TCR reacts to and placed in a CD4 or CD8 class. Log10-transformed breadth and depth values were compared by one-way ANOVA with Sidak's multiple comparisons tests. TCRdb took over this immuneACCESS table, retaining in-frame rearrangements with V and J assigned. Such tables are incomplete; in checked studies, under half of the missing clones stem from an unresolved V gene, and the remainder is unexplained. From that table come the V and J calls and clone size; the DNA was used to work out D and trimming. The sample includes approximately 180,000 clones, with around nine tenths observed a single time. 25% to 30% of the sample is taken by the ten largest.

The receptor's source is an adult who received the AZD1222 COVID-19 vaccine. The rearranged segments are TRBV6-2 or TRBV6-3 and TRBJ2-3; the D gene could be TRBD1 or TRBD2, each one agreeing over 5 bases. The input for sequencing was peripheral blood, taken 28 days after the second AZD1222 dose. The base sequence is TGTGCCAGCAGCCCCCGGGACCCCGTCACAGATACGCAGTATTTT. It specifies CASSPRDPVTDTQYF.